This T cell receptor (beta chain) was retrieved from a study of blood T cells in healthy people across ages. The count of this clonotype is one. The CDR3 covers 13 residues. Between the trimmed V and J ends, which lost 7 bases and 6 bases, there was a span of 13 bases. PCR was performed a second time for roughly 7 to 11 cycles using a sample-barcoded 5' primer and a J-beta primer mix. TCRdb reprocessed the 5' RACE reads via MiXCR and lists one record per CDR3 protein. Of 850,000 to 950,000 distinct CDR3 sequences listed, about 30% are singletons. The V call is TRBV12-3 or TRBV12-4, the J call TRBJ2-1; D is unresolved. The source material was blood. The TCR originated in a woman of 80 years or more in good health. The CDR3 loop is CASTLPGVNEQFF. CDR3 DNA sequence: TGTGCCAGCACCTTACCTGGTGTCAATGAGCAGTTCTTC.